Below, 8 T cell receptor beta chains from the same sample are listed, as sequenced in a study of CD8+ T cells in alopecia areata. The treatment is: oral pan-JAK inhibitor, 5-10 mg twice daily. Isolated RNA was reverse transcribed into cDNA used as the sequencing template. Only in-frame clones appear in the TCRdb table, and some are missing; sequencing was by immunoSEQ multiplex PCR. The sample shows some 110,000 clones, around 53% of them seen only once. The sample was CD8+ T cells sorted from blood, taken at week 24, from a patient treated with tofacitinib. The receptors shown here come from a human donor with alopecia areata.

This chain joins TRBV11-2 and TRBJ2-7; D could derive from TRBD1 or TRBD2 (5 bases each). The CDR3 extends over 13 amino acids. Trimming removed 5 bases at V and 5 bases at J, with 13 bases between. Germline V gene lookup returns CDR1 SGHAT and CDR2 FQNNGV. The CDR3, as DNA: TGTGCCAGCAGCCCAGCTAGGGACCACGAGCAGTACTTC. This gives the protein CASSPARDHEQYF.

This sequence joins TRBV10-3 and TRBJ2-7; the D gene could be TRBD1 or TRBD2 (5 bases each). From germline, CDR1 is ENHRY and CDR2 SYGVKD. The CDR3 is 15 residues long. Between the trimmed V and J ends, which lost 3 bases and 3 bases, there was a span of 15 bases. This chain's CDR3 is CAISEALGDIYEQYF. The CDR3 DNA reads as TGTGCCATCAGTGAAGCGTTGGGGGATATCTACGAGCAGTACTTC.

This clone was recorded a few times. The chain links TRBV4-1 to TRBJ1-1, with TRBD1 matching 7 bases. Germline V gene sequence: CDR1 MGHRA, CDR2 YSYEKL. This CDR3 is built from 12 residues. V trimming: 1 base; J trimming: 11 bases; junction bases outside the gene matches: 4. The CDR3 protein is CASSQVQGRAFF. In DNA form, the CDR3 reads TGCGCCAGCAGCCAAGTACAGGGGAGGGCTTTCTTT.

This clone has a single count. The chain joins TRBV7-3 to TRBJ2-1, with TRBD2 matching 8 bases. The V and J ends lost 1 base and 3 bases, in that order; junction bases with no gene match: 2. The germline CDR1 and CDR2 sequences are SGHTA and FQGTGA. The CDR3 spans 15 residues. CDR3 coding DNA: TGTGCCAGCAGCTTAAGCGGGGGGCTCTACAATGAGCAGTTCTTC. This sequence encodes CASSLSGGLYNEQFF.

This chain uses TRBV30 with TRBJ2-5, with D tentatively TRBD1 (6 bases). The ends were cut back, 0 bases at V and 3 bases at J, with 14 bases in the middle. CDR1 GTSNPN and CDR2 SVGIG come from the germline V gene (reference sequence). This CDR3 contains 15 residues. This CDR3 is CAWSVVGTLKETQYF. The CDR3 region has the DNA TGTGCCTGGAGTGTTGTCGGGACACTAAAAGAGACCCAGTACTTC.

The chain carries TRBV7-9 and TRBJ1-2; tentatively, D is TRBD1 (5 bases). The CDR3 spans 15 residues. From germline, CDR1 is SEHNR and CDR2 FQNEAQ (reference sequence). V was pared by 5 bases and J by 0 bases, with 13 bases between. As DNA, the CDR3 is TGTGCCAGCAGCCCAGGGACGGGAGCTAACTATGGCTACACCTTC. Translation: CASSPGTGANYGYTF.

This chain links TRBV2 with TRBJ1-2; possibly TRBD1 for D (5 bases). V shed 4 bases and J shed 6 bases, with 15 bases lying between them. CDR1 is SNHLY, CDR2 FYNNEI, per germline. CDR3 length: 14 residues. The CDR3 sequence is CASSGAGSTDGYTF. The CDR3 DNA reads as TGTGCCAGCAGTGGTGCAGGGAGTACCGATGGCTACACCTTC.

The rearrangement joins TRBV6-1 to TRBJ1-1, with D perhaps matching TRBD1 (6 bases). Germline CDR1 is MNHNS and CDR2 is SASEGT. The CDR3 extends over 15 amino acids. The V and J ends lost 3 bases and 1 base respectively, with 12 bases between them. The CDR3 DNA reads TGTGCCAGCAGTGATGCTTACAGGGCGAACACTGAAGCTTTCTTT. It specifies CASSDAYRANTEAFF.